These T cell receptor beta chains were read from a single sample in a study of OX40 agonist ivuxolimab in advanced cancers. Repertoires were generated with immunoSEQ multiplex PCR, while TCRdb's copy carries only in-frame clones and drops some. This sample carries under 40,000 clones, roughly 84% of them seen once, and the ten largest clones take about 1.7%. The source was CD4+ or CD8+ T cells sorted from blood, collected in a trial of the OX40 agonist ivuxolimab. The receptor set was obtained from an adult with an advanced solid tumor such as melanoma, head and neck, liver or kidney cancer. Each CDR3 is given with its conserved first and last residue. A D gene is named only where the DNA matches it firmly. A row's size may be missing; if present it is once, few, many or a size class.

clone_size j_call d_call v_call cdr3_aa cdr3_nt
. TRBJ1-1 . TRBV19 CASRDTRETEAFF TGTGCCAGTAGGGACACGAGGGAGACTGAAGCTTTCTTT
. TRBJ2-4 . TRBV4-1 CASSQVEGAKNIQYF TGCGCCAGCAGCCAAGTAGAGGGAGCCAAAAACATTCAGTACTTC
. TRBJ2-1 TRBD1 TRBV5-1 CASSLGTGQGNNEQFF TGCGCCAGCAGCTTGGGGACGGGACAGGGAAACAATGAGCAGTTCTTC
. TRBJ2-2 TRBD1 TRBV9 CASSPRQGDTGELFF TGTGCCAGCAGCCCCCGACAGGGTGACACCGGGGAGCTGTTTTTT
. TRBJ2-2 . TRBV9 CASSGRDLSYTGELFF TGTGCCAGCAGCGGTCGGGACCTCTCTTACACCGGGGAGCTGTTTTTT
. TRBJ1-4 . TRBV4-1 CASSQDGEKLFF TGCGCCAGCAGCCAAGATGGCGAAAAACTGTTTTTT
. TRBJ2-1 . TRBV27 CASSFWYRRTYNEQFF TGTGCCAGCAGTTTCTGGTACAGGAGAACCTACAATGAGCAGTTCTTC
few TRBJ2-2 . TRBV7-9 CASTSGGKAGELFF TGTGCCAGCACCTCAGGGGGGAAGGCCGGGGAGCTGTTTTTT
. TRBJ1-2 . TRBV7-9 CASSPTAAADLSGYTF TGTGCCAGCAGCCCGACGGCTGCCGCGGACCTTTCTGGCTACACCTTC
. TRBJ2-1 . TRBV27 CASSRAGGANEQFF TGTGCCAGCAGTAGGGCCGGAGGGGCCAATGAGCAGTTCTTC
. TRBJ2-3 . TRBV10-1 CASSEAVPSTDTQYF TGCGCCAGCAGTGAGGCGGTACCTAGCACAGATACGCAGTATTTT
. TRBJ1-2 . TRBV6-6 CASSYSGTLDGYTF TGTGCCAGCAGTTACTCGGGGACTTTAGATGGCTACACCTTC
. TRBJ2-3 . TRBV5-1 CASSLEADTQYF TGCGCCAGCAGCTTGGAGGCAGATACGCAGTATTTT
. TRBJ2-2 . TRBV5-4 CASSRDPPSPGELFF TGTGCCAGCAGCCGTGACCCGCCATCCCCCGGGGAGCTGTTTTTT
. TRBJ1-4 . TRBV18 CASSPHRDEKLFF TGTGCCAGCTCACCACACAGGGATGAAAAACTGTTTTTT
. TRBJ2-7 . TRBV18 CASSRASYEQYF TGTGCCAGCTCCCGTGCCTCCTACGAGCAGTACTTC
. TRBJ1-5 . TRBV29-1 CSVGQADNQPQHF TGCAGCGTTGGCCAGGCTGACAATCAGCCCCAGCATTTT
. TRBJ1-6 . TRBV6-1 CASNGVRSADSPLHF TGTGCCAGCAATGGAGTTCGGAGCGCTGATTCACCCCTCCACTTT
. TRBJ1-4 . TRBV27 CASSLSGLAEKLFF TGTGCCAGCAGTTTATCCGGGTTAGCCGAAAAACTGTTTTTT
. TRBJ2-3 TRBD2 TRBV6-1 CASSGLARDTQYF TGTGCCAGCAGCGGACTAGCCAGAGATACGCAGTATTTT
. TRBJ1-5 . TRBV30 CAWSVQNNQPQHF TGTGCCTGGAGTGTGCAGAACAATCAGCCCCAGCATTTT
. TRBJ2-3 . TRBV7-3 CASSLGLTTDTQYF TGTGCCAGCAGCTTAGGCCTCACCACAGATACGCAGTATTTT
. TRBJ2-1 . TRBV19 CASSPQWASDNEQFF TGTGCCAGTAGTCCTCAATGGGCCTCCGACAATGAGCAGTTCTTC
. TRBJ2-6 . TRBV7-8 CASSLPGQISGANVLTF TGTGCCAGCAGCTTACCCGGACAGATCTCTGGGGCCAACGTCCTGACTTTC
. TRBJ1-1 . TRBV18 CASSQTYSQGRTEAFF TGTGCCAGCTCCCAAACATACTCACAGGGTAGAACTGAAGCTTTCTTT
. TRBJ2-2 . TRBV6-5 CATTGSMWGRELFF TGTGCCACCACGGGGTCTATGTGGGGTCGGGAGCTGTTTTTT
once TRBJ2-1 TRBD2 TRBV19 CASSISGGAYNEQFF TGTGCCAGTAGTATTAGCGGGGGGGCCTACAATGAGCAGTTCTTC
. TRBJ1-5 . TRBV18 CASSAYIGNQPQHF TGTGCCAGCTCAGCCTACATAGGCAATCAGCCCCAGCATTTT
. TRBJ1-1 . TRBV7-9 CASSLTGQGITEAFF TGTGCCAGCAGCTTGACGGGGCAGGGGATTACTGAAGCTTTCTTT
. TRBJ2-6 TRBD2 TRBV7-9 CAGGRESLSGANVLTF TGTGCCGGGGGGAGGGAGTCGCTCTCTGGGGCCAACGTCCTGACTTTC
. TRBJ2-1 TRBD2 TRBV2 CASRRTSGYNEQFF TGTGCCAGCAGACGGACTAGCGGATACAATGAGCAGTTCTTC
. TRBJ1-3 . TRBV9 CASSPGRFSGNTIYF TGTGCCAGCAGTCCGGGACGGTTCTCTGGAAACACCATATATTTT
once TRBJ1-3 . TRBV7-2 CASSSTDLRLPIYF TGTGCCAGCAGCTCGACAGACCTACGTCTTCCCATATATTTT
. TRBJ1-3 TRBD1 TRBV19 CASNTGGNTGNTIYF TGTGCCAGTAACACAGGGGGAAATACTGGAAACACCATATATTTT
. TRBJ2-7 . TRBV7-7 CASSLHGGYEQYF TGTGCCAGCAGCTTACACGGAGGCTACGAGCAGTACTTC
. TRBJ2-3 TRBD1 TRBV4-1 CASRPPGQPTDTQYF TGCGCCAGCAGACCACCGGGACAGCCCACAGATACGCAGTATTTT
. TRBJ1-6 . TRBV7-9 CASSTNQGSSPLHF TGTGCCAGCAGCACTAACCAGGGTAGCTCACCCCTCCACTTT
. TRBJ1-2 . TRBV30 CAWSLRAIGYTF TGTGCCTGGAGTTTAAGGGCTATTGGCTACACCTTC
. TRBJ1-4 . TRBV7-9 CASSLGSLSEKLFF TGTGCCAGCAGCTTAGGTAGTCTTTCTGAAAAACTGTTTTTT
. TRBJ2-7 TRBD2 TRBV9 CASSVGGIGRGRDEQYF TGTGCCAGCAGCGTAGGCGGGATAGGGAGGGGACGGGATGAGCAGTACTTC
. TRBJ1-4 TRBD1 TRBV6-6 CASSQQGVTNEKLFF TGTGCCAGCAGCCAACAGGGGGTAACTAATGAAAAACTGTTTTTT
. TRBJ2-3 TRBD2 TRBV7-9 CASSWGLAEDTQYF TGTGCCAGCAGCTGGGGACTAGCAGAAGATACGCAGTATTTT
. TRBJ2-7 TRBD1 TRBV7-9 CASSLDGTGGEQYF TGTGCCAGCAGCTTAGACGGGACAGGGGGCGAGCAGTACTTC
. TRBJ1-4 . TRBV2 CASSEWGAGALFF TGTGCCAGCAGTGAATGGGGAGCTGGAGCTCTGTTTTTT
. TRBJ1-4 . TRBV2 CASNSQGSGEKLFF TGTGCCAGCAATTCCCAGGGGAGCGGAGAAAAACTGTTTTTT
. TRBJ1-4 TRBD1 TRBV6-6 CASKGQGNNEKLFF TGTGCCAGCAAGGGACAGGGAAATAATGAAAAACTGTTTTTT
. TRBJ2-3 TRBD2 TRBV7-3 CASAGTRLDTQYF TGTGCCAGCGCCGGGACTAGATTAGATACGCAGTATTTT
. TRBJ2-1 TRBD1 TRBV6-6 CASRPGQGYEQFF TGTGCCAGCCGGCCGGGACAGGGGTATGAGCAGTTCTTC
few TRBJ2-7 . TRBV6-1 CASRSRGTYEQYF TGTGCCAGCAGGAGTAGGGGGACCTACGAGCAGTACTTC
. TRBJ1-2 . TRBV5-4 CASSLQGDGYTF TGTGCCAGCAGCTTGCAGGGTGATGGCTACACCTTC
. TRBJ2-3 . TRBV28 CASSSKFTDTQYF TGTGCCAGCAGTTCTAAATTCACAGATACGCAGTATTTT
few TRBJ2-1 TRBD2 TRBV2 CASSTSGSPHNEQFF TGTGCCAGCAGTACTAGCGGGAGTCCCCACAATGAGCAGTTCTTC
. TRBJ2-2 . TRBV19 CASKRMTVNTGELFF TGTGCCAGCAAAAGAATGACAGTCAACACCGGGGAGCTGTTTTTT